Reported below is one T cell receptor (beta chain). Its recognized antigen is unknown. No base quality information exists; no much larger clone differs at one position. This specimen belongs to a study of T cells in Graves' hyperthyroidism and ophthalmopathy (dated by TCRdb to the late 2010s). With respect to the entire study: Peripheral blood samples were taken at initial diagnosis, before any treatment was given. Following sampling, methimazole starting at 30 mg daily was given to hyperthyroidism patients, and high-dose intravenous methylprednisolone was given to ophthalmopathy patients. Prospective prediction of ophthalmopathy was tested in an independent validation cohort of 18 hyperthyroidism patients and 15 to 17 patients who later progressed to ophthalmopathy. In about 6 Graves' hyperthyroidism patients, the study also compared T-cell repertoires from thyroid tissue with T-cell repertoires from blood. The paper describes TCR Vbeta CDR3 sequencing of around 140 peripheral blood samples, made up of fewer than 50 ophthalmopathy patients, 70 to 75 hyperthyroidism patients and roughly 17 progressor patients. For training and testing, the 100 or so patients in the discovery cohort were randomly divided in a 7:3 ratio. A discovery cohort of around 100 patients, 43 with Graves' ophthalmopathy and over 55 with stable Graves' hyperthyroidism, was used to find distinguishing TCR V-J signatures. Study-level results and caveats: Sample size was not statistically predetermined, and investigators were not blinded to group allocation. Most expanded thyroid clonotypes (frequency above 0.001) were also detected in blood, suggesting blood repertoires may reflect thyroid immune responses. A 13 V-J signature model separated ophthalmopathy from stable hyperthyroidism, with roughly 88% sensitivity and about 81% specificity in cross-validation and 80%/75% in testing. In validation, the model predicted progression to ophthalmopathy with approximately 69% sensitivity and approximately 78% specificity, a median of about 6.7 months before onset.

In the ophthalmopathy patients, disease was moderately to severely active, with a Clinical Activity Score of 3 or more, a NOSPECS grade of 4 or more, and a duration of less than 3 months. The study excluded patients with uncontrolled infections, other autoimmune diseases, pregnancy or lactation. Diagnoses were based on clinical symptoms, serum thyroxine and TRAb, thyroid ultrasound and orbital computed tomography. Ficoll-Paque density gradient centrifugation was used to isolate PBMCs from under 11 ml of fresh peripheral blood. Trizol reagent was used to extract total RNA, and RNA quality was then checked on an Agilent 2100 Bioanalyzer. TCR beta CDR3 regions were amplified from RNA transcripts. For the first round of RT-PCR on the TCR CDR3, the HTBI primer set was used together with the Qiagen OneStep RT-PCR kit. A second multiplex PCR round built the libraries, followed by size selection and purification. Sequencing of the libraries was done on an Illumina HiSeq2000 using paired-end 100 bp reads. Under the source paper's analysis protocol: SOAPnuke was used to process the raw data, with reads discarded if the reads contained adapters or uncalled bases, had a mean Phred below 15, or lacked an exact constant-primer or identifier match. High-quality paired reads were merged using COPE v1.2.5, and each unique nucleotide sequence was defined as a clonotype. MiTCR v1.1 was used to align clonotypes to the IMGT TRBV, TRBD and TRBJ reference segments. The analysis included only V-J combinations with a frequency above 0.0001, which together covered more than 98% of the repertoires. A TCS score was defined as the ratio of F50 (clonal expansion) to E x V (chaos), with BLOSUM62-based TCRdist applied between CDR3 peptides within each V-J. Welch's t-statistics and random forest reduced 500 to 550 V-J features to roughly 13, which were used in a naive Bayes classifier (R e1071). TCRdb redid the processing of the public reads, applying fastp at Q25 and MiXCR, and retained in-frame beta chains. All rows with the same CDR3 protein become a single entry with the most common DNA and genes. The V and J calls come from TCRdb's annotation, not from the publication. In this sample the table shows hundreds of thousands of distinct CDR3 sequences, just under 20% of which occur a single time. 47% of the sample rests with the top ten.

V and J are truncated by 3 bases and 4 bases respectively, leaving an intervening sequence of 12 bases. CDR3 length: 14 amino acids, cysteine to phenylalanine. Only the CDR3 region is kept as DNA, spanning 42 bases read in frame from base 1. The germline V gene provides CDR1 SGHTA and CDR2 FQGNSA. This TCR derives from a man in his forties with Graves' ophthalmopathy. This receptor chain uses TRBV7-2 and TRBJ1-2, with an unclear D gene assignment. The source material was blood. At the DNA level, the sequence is TGTGCCAGCAGCTTGGCATTGGGCACCTATGGCTACACCTTC. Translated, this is CASSLALGTYGYTF.